These T cell receptor beta chains were read from a single sample in a study of T cells in Graves' hyperthyroidism and ophthalmopathy. One entry per CDR3 protein results from TCRdb running MiXCR on the multiplex PCR reads. The sample consists of 500,000 to 600,000 distinct CDR3 sequences, 16% of them appearing once. Sequenced material: blood. These receptors were obtained from a woman between 18 and 29 years old with Graves' hyperthyroidism. The CDR3 runs from the conserved cysteine through the conserved F or W. The D gene is left open where the match is weak. Clone size, where shown, is once, few, many, or a class for clones that have expanded.

J gene: TRBJ1-5; D gene: NA; clone size: many; V gene: TRBV7-8; CDR3 protein: CASSPGRKHPNQPQHF; CDR3 DNA: TGTGCCAGCAGCCCGGGGAGGAAACACCCCAATCAGCCCCAGCATTTT
J gene: TRBJ1-1; D gene: NA; clone size: few; V gene: TRBV14; CDR3 protein: CASSQDSGRRGNTEAFF; CDR3 DNA: TGTGCCAGCAGCCAAGATTCTGGACGGCGAGGGAACACTGAAGCTTTCTTT
J gene: TRBJ1-1; D gene: NA; clone size: many; V gene: TRBV6-1; CDR3 protein: CASHTRGGRLTEAFF; CDR3 DNA: TGTGCCAGCCACACGCGCGGGGGGAGACTTACTGAAGCTTTCTTT
J gene: TRBJ1-6; D gene: TRBD1; clone size: many; V gene: TRBV12-3/TRBV12-4; CDR3 protein: CASNIATGTGSSPLHF; CDR3 DNA: TGTGCCAGCAATATAGCTACCGGGACAGGGAGTTCACCCCTCCACTTT
J gene: TRBJ2-2; D gene: TRBD1; clone size: NA; V gene: TRBV20-1; CDR3 protein: CSATRQGNGELFF; CDR3 DNA: TGCAGTGCTACACGACAGGGTAACGGGGAGCTGTTTTTT
J gene: TRBJ2-3; D gene: TRBD1; clone size: NA; V gene: TRBV18; CDR3 protein: CASSPPIRQGADTQYF; CDR3 DNA: TGTGCCAGCTCACCACCAATAAGACAGGGGGCAGATACGCAGTATTTT
J gene: TRBJ2-7; D gene: NA; clone size: NA; V gene: TRBV6-2/TRBV6-3; CDR3 protein: CASSYSIAVSSYEQYF; CDR3 DNA: TGTGCCAGCAGTTACTCGATCGCAGTAAGCTCCTACGAGCAGTACTTC
J gene: TRBJ2-7; D gene: NA; clone size: few; V gene: TRBV7-8; CDR3 protein: CASSFVGAATYEQYF; CDR3 DNA: TGTGCCAGCAGCTTTGTAGGTGCGGCAACCTACGAGCAGTACTTC
J gene: TRBJ1-6; D gene: NA; clone size: few; V gene: TRBV27; CDR3 protein: CASSPLTDITGTYSPLHF; CDR3 DNA: TGTGCCAGCAGTCCACTGACAGACATCACTGGGACGTATTCACCCCTCCACTTT
J gene: TRBJ1-2; D gene: NA; clone size: many; V gene: TRBV27; CDR3 protein: CASSPSGTNYGYTF; CDR3 DNA: TGTGCCAGCAGTCCTTCCGGGACCAACTATGGCTACACCTTC
J gene: TRBJ2-7; D gene: NA; clone size: NA; V gene: TRBV9; CDR3 protein: CASSRATGRLDEQYF; CDR3 DNA: TGTGCCAGCAGCAGAGCGACAGGCCGGTTGGACGAGCAGTACTTC
J gene: TRBJ1-3; D gene: NA; clone size: NA; V gene: TRBV28; CDR3 protein: CASNPGISGNTIYF; CDR3 DNA: TGTGCCAGCAACCCGGGAATCTCTGGAAACACCATATATTTT
J gene: TRBJ2-3; D gene: NA; clone size: many; V gene: TRBV11-2; CDR3 protein: CASSFRVDGGDTQYF; CDR3 DNA: TGTGCCAGCAGCTTTCGGGTCGATGGTGGGGATACGCAGTATTTT
J gene: TRBJ2-7; D gene: TRBD1; clone size: many; V gene: TRBV27; CDR3 protein: CASSSYPRQGTTYEQYF; CDR3 DNA: TGTGCCAGCAGTTCTTACCCACGACAGGGAACCACCTACGAGCAGTACTTC
J gene: TRBJ1-6; D gene: NA; clone size: few; V gene: TRBV9; CDR3 protein: CASSAHQGRGEFPLHF; CDR3 DNA: TGTGCCAGCAGCGCTCACCAGGGCCGGGGGGAATTCCCCCTCCACTTT
J gene: TRBJ2-2; D gene: TRBD1; clone size: NA; V gene: TRBV10-3; CDR3 protein: CAISAGGKTGELFF; CDR3 DNA: TGTGCCATCAGTGCAGGGGGAAAGACCGGGGAGCTGTTTTTT
J gene: TRBJ1-6; D gene: NA; clone size: many; V gene: TRBV12-3/TRBV12-4; CDR3 protein: CASSFGRRAYNSPLHF; CDR3 DNA: TGTGCCAGCAGTTTCGGTCGTCGAGCCTATAATTCACCCCTCCACTTT
J gene: TRBJ2-7; D gene: TRBD2; clone size: few; V gene: TRBV19; CDR3 protein: CASSTLRGLAGQDGQYF; CDR3 DNA: TGTGCCAGTAGTACCCTCCGAGGCTTAGCGGGTCAGGACGGGCAGTACTTC
J gene: TRBJ1-1; D gene: NA; clone size: NA; V gene: TRBV30; CDR3 protein: CACPKKTENAEAFF; CDR3 DNA: TGTGCCTGTCCGAAGAAGACAGAGAACGCTGAAGCTTTCTTT
J gene: TRBJ2-7; D gene: NA; clone size: NA; V gene: TRBV5-1; CDR3 protein: CASSPGALSEQYF; CDR3 DNA: TGCGCCAGCAGCCCGGGGGCTCTCTCCGAGCAGTACTTC
J gene: TRBJ1-1; D gene: NA; clone size: NA; V gene: TRBV19; CDR3 protein: CASRPGIPNTEAFF; CDR3 DNA: TGTGCCAGTAGACCCGGGATACCAAACACTGAAGCTTTCTTT
J gene: TRBJ2-3; D gene: TRBD2; clone size: NA; V gene: TRBV7-8; CDR3 protein: CASSNQNPGLAGGDTQYF; CDR3 DNA: TGTGCCAGCAGCAACCAAAACCCGGGACTAGCGGGGGGGGATACGCAGTATTTT
J gene: TRBJ2-3; D gene: TRBD1; clone size: few; V gene: TRBV9; CDR3 protein: CASSVPRDRVGTDTQYF; CDR3 DNA: TGTGCCAGCAGCGTCCCCCGGGACAGGGTGGGGACAGATACGCAGTATTTT
J gene: TRBJ1-3; D gene: NA; clone size: many; V gene: TRBV12-3/TRBV12-4; CDR3 protein: CATREGAANTIYF; CDR3 DNA: TGTGCCACCCGAGAAGGGGCGGCAAACACCATATATTTT
J gene: TRBJ1-1; D gene: TRBD1; clone size: many; V gene: TRBV27; CDR3 protein: CASSPAEGTGGAEAFF; CDR3 DNA: TGTGCCAGCAGTCCTGCTGAAGGGACAGGGGGTGCTGAAGCTTTCTTT
J gene: TRBJ2-3; D gene: NA; clone size: NA; V gene: TRBV12-3/TRBV12-4; CDR3 protein: CASSPQQSTDTQYF; CDR3 DNA: TGTGCCAGCAGCCCACAGCAGAGCACAGATACGCAGTATTTT
J gene: TRBJ2-2; D gene: NA; clone size: few; V gene: TRBV7-8; CDR3 protein: CASSLVVEIGTGELFF; CDR3 DNA: TGTGCCAGCAGCTTAGTGGTGGAGATTGGCACCGGGGAGCTGTTTTTT
J gene: TRBJ2-5; D gene: TRBD1; clone size: many; V gene: TRBV7-3; CDR3 protein: CASSSSGGATETQYF; CDR3 DNA: TGTGCCAGCAGCTCCTCAGGGGGCGCGACAGAGACCCAGTACTTC
J gene: TRBJ2-1; D gene: NA; clone size: few; V gene: TRBV10-2; CDR3 protein: CASSEGGEINEQFF; CDR3 DNA: TGCGCCAGCAGTGAAGGGGGTGAAATCAATGAGCAGTTCTTC
J gene: TRBJ1-2; D gene: NA; clone size: NA; V gene: TRBV19; CDR3 protein: CASSIVLGAGGKLNYGYTF; CDR3 DNA: TGTGCCAGTAGTATAGTTCTTGGCGCTGGGGGCAAACTTAACTATGGCTACACCTTC